The 21 T cell receptor beta chains in this list originate from one sample, sequenced in a study of cytomegalovirus exposure and HLA in healthy donors. Vbeta (60) and Jbeta (13) primers were used in the PCR. Method: immunoSEQ multiplex PCR; TCRdb's copy keeps in-frame clones and lacks some. Of about 160,000 clones in the sample, 79% were seen once. Sample: PBMCs. All receptors come from a man aged 35 to 55 in good health and CMV-seronegative.

The chain is built from TRBV6-5 and TRBJ1-4; 9 bases line up with TRBD1. The CDR3 consists of 15 residues. Losses at the gene ends were 3 bases for V and 8 bases for J; bases not matched to a gene: 7. Germline CDR1 is MNHEY and CDR2 is SVGAGI. CDR3 in amino acids: CASSYQQGAGEKLFF. The DNA of the CDR3 is TGTGCCAGCAGTTATCAACAGGGGGCAGGGGAAAAACTGTTTTTT.

The gene calls are TRBV27 and TRBJ2-7, with D perhaps TRBD2 (6 bases). V was shortened by 6 bases and J by 0 bases, with 9 bases between the two germline ends. Germline-derived CDR1 and CDR2 are MNHEY and SMNVEV (reference sequence). CDR3 length: 13 residues. CDR3 in amino acids: CASRGLLSYEQYF. The CDR3 DNA follows: TGTGCCAGCAGGGGACTGCTCTCCTACGAGCAGTACTTC.

The rearrangement joins TRBV28 to TRBJ1-5; no reliable D call. Deletions cut 3 bases from V and 0 bases from J, with 12 bases between. Germline-derived CDR1 and CDR2 are MDHEN and SYDVKM. This CDR3 region has 16 residues. The CDR3 sequence: CASSFPTMDSNQPQHF. CDR3 nucleotides: TGTGCCAGCAGTTTCCCCACTATGGATAGCAATCAGCCCCAGCATTTT.

The V gene is TRBV5-4, the J gene TRBJ2-7; 10 bases map to TRBD2. This CDR3 comprises 15 residues. Germline-derived CDR1 and CDR2 are SGHNT and YYREEE (reference sequence). V lost 5 bases, J lost 4 bases, and 9 bases stayed unmatched. CDR3 nucleotides: TGTGCCAGCAGGGGTGAGCGGGAGGGCCGGTACGAGCAGTACTTC. Protein sequence: CASRGEREGRYEQYF.

V and J are TRBV19 and TRBJ1-5; 10 bases match TRBD1. This CDR3 comprises 16 residues. The V gene's germline CDR1 is LNHDA and CDR2 SQIVND (reference sequence). V gave up 5 bases and J gave up 1 base; unmatched junction bases: 5. The CDR3 sequence: CASSATGGSSNQPQHF. The CDR3, as DNA: TGTGCCAGTAGTGCGACAGGGGGCTCGAGCAATCAGCCCCAGCATTTT.

The gene calls are TRBV7-2 and TRBJ2-1; unclear D gene. V lost 4 bases to trimming and J lost 0 bases, with 10 bases between them. Germline CDR1 reads SGHTA; CDR2 reads FQGNSA. The CDR3 runs 15 residues. The DNA for the CDR3 is TGTGCCAGCAGCTCCCGTATTAGCTCCTACAATGAGCAGTTCTTC. The encoded protein is CASSSRISSYNEQFF. The full variable domain, its missing parts supplied by reference TRBV7-2 and TRBJ2-1, is GAGVSQSPSNKVTEKGKDVELRCDPISGHTALYWYRQSLGQGLEFLIYFQGNSAPDKSGLPSDRFSAERTGGSVSTLTIQRTQQEDSAVYLCASSSRISSYNEQFFGPGTRLTVL.

This clone has a handful of counts. The CDR3 sequence: CASSLRTGGTDTQYF. In nucleotides, the CDR3 is TGCGCCAGCAGCCTGAGGACAGGAGGAACAGATACGCAGTATTTT. The rearrangement joins TRBV4-1 to TRBJ2-3; TRBD1 matches at 7 bases. The CDR3 is made up of 15 amino acids. V trimming: 4 bases; J trimming: 3 bases; junction bases outside the gene matches: 7. Germline lookup yields CDR1 MGHRA and CDR2 YSYEKL.

The chain has TRBV5-1 and TRBJ2-3; D is undetermined. Germline V gene lookup returns CDR1 SGHRS and CDR2 YFSETQ. CDR3 length: 14 amino acids. The V and J ends lost 4 bases and 2 bases respectively, with 11 bases between them. Here the CDR3 reads CASSGLGATDTQYF. DNA for the CDR3: TGCGCCAGCAGCGGTCTTGGAGCCACAGATACGCAGTATTTT. The complete variable domain, with remaining parts taken from reference TRBV5-1 and TRBJ2-3, reads KAGVTQTPRYLIKTRGQQVTLSCSPISGHRSVSWYQQTPGQGLQFLFEYFSETQRNKGNFPGRFSGRQFSNSRSEMNVSTLELGDSALYLCASSGLGATDTQYFGPGTRLTVL.

This clone was seen more than once but under ten times. The sample contains more than one DNA sequence encoding this CDR3. The chain links TRBV4-2 to TRBJ2-7, with 9 bases matching TRBD2. CDR3 length: 14 amino acids. With 1 base clipped from V and 5 bases from J, the junction kept 3 bases outside the gene matches. Germline loops: CDR1 LGHNA, CDR2 YNFKEQ. CDR3 region: CASSQGLAGDEQYF. As DNA, the CDR3 is TGTGCCAGCAGCCAAGGATTAGCGGGAGACGAGCAGTACTTC.

The V gene is TRBV15, the J gene TRBJ2-5, with 14 positions matching TRBD2. The germline gives CDR1 LNHNV, CDR2 YYDKDF (reference sequence). The CDR3 runs 17 residues. V was clipped by 0 bases and J by 6 bases; unmatched bases: 6. CDR3 nucleotide sequence: TGTGCCACCAGCAGAGAGGGGACTAGCGGGAGTCTAAAGACCCAGTACTTC. Translated: CATSREGTSGSLKTQYF.

This clone has just a few counts. The chain carries TRBV19 and TRBJ2-1; TRBD1 matches at 11 bases. CDR3 length: 15 residues. V lost 6 bases to trimming and J lost 10 bases; unmatched junction nucleotides: 11. Germline lookup yields CDR1 LNHDA and CDR2 SQIVND (reference sequence). The CDR3 here is CASSPGQGARGEQFF. The CDR3 DNA reads TGTGCCAGTAGCCCAGGACAGGGGGCGCGCGGGGAGCAGTTCTTC.

J is TRBJ1-2 and V is TRBV6-6, with D perhaps TRBD1 (5 bases). Trimming took off 7 bases at V and 4 bases at J, with 13 bases between the two ends. Germline loops: CDR1 MNHNY, CDR2 SVGAGI (reference sequence). This CDR3 is built from 13 residues. The CDR3 sequence: CASTPQGSYGYTF. CDR3 bases: TGTGCCAGCACCCCTCAGGGAAGCTATGGCTACACCTTC.

The table lists this clone with a few counts. The V and J genes are TRBV11-2 and TRBJ2-3; no firm D call. Germline V lookup: CDR1 SGHAT, CDR2 FQNNGV. The ends were cut back, 0 bases at V and 4 bases at J, with 23 bases in the middle. This CDR3 spans 19 amino acids. The CDR3: CASSLDPVAAYVAPDTQYF. The CDR3 nucleotides read TGTGCCAGCAGCTTAGACCCAGTTGCGGCCTATGTGGCCCCAGATACGCAGTATTTT.

The chain recombines TRBV5-1 with TRBJ2-3, with unresolved D. V dropped 0 bases and J dropped 4 bases, with 12 bases sitting between them. CDR1 and CDR2 (germline): SGHRS, YFSETQ. The CDR3 runs to 15 residues. CDR3 region: CASSLVLDGSDTQYF. CDR3 nucleotide sequence: TGCGCCAGCAGCTTGGTGCTAGACGGGTCAGATACGCAGTATTTT. The full variable domain, completed using reference TRBV5-1 and TRBJ2-3, is KAGVTQTPRYLIKTRGQQVTLSCSPISGHRSVSWYQQTPGQGLQFLFEYFSETQRNKGNFPGRFSGRQFSNSRSEMNVSTLELGDSALYLCASSLVLDGSDTQYFGPGTRLTVL.

The chain uses TRBV7-9 and TRBJ2-3; 11 bases line up with TRBD1. The V and J ends lost 3 bases and 0 bases, in that order; junction bases with no gene match: 5. The CDR3 length is 17 residues. Germline V gene sequence: CDR1 SEHNR, CDR2 FQNEAQ (reference sequence). The CDR3 sequence: CASSFLWDRGSTDTQYF. The CDR3 nucleotides read TGTGCCAGCAGCTTTTTATGGGACAGGGGGAGCACAGATACGCAGTATTTT.

The chain combines TRBV27 with TRBJ2-1, with 10 bases matching TRBD1. This CDR3 has 16 residues. Germline loops: CDR1 MNHEY, CDR2 SMNVEV (reference sequence). Trimming cost V 1 base and J 6 bases; bases outside gene matches: 6. Here the CDR3 reads CASSLWGTGVPNEQFF. The DNA of the CDR3 is TGTGCCAGCAGTTTATGGGGGACAGGGGTTCCCAATGAGCAGTTCTTC.

The chain is built from TRBV5-1 and TRBJ2-7; D might be TRBD1 (8 bases). Per the germline V gene, CDR1 is SGHRS and CDR2 is YFSETQ. The length of the CDR3 is 16 residues. Trimming cost V 0 bases and J 2 bases, with 15 bases left between them. The CDR3: CASSLAGQGLTYEQYF. The CDR3 DNA follows: TGCGCCAGCAGCTTGGCTGGACAGGGACTAACCTACGAGCAGTACTTC.

This clone has just one count. This chain joins TRBV7-2 and TRBJ2-5; perhaps TRBD2 as D (6 bases). V lost 1 base and J 5 bases, leaving 17 bases between the germline ends. Germline V gene lookup returns CDR1 SGHTA and CDR2 FQGNSA. The CDR3 has 16 amino acids. The CDR3 here is CASSLVPAGRRETQYF. The CDR3 DNA is TGTGCCAGCAGCTTAGTGCCCGCAGGGAGGAGGGAGACCCAGTACTTC.

This clone was recorded a few times. V usage is TRBV2 and J usage is TRBJ2-5, with 7 bases matching TRBD2. Germline CDR1 is SNHLY and CDR2 is FYNNEI. J was trimmed by 7 bases and V by 8 bases; bases with no gene match: 10. This CDR3 is built from 13 residues. CDR3 in amino acids: CASHSGIRGTQYF. The CDR3 DNA reads TGTGCCAGCCACAGCGGGATCCGAGGGACCCAGTACTTC.

In its sample, this clone was seen once. The V gene is TRBV19, the J gene TRBJ2-1, with a tentative D call TRBD1 (6 bases). Germline V gene sequence: CDR1 LNHDA, CDR2 SQIVND (reference sequence). Between the trimmed V and J ends, which lost 7 bases and 7 bases, there was a span of 20 bases. CDR3 length equals 15 residues. The CDR3 spells CASTLAAGAMNEQFF. CDR3 coding DNA: TGTGCCAGTACTCTTGCGGCAGGGGCGATGAATGAGCAGTTCTTC. The variable domain in full, completed from reference TRBV19 and TRBJ2-1, reads DGGITQSPKYLFRKEGQNVTLSCEQNLNHDAMYWYRQDPGQGLRLIYYSQIVNDFQKGDIAEGYSVSREKKESFPLTVTSAQKNPTAFYLCASTLAAGAMNEQFFGPGTRLTVL.

The chain employs TRBV6-1 and TRBJ2-5, with TRBD2 identical over 7 bases. The better agreement between TRBJ2-7 and the DNA end casts doubt on the J call. Germline V gene lookup returns CDR1 MNHNS and CDR2 SASEGT. CDR3 size: 19 residues. This chain's CDR3 is CASSEGAGFTSAGAYEQYF. CDR3 in DNA: TGTGCCAGCAGTGAAGGGGCAGGCTTTACTAGCGCGGGAGCCTACGAGCAGTACTTC.